These T cell receptor beta chains were read from a single sample in a study of monozygotic twins with inflammatory bowel disease. TCRdb reprocessed the 5' RACE reads and keeps a single row for each CDR3 protein, giving no DNA. The sample has roughly 140,000 distinct CDR3 sequences. Sequencing was performed on blood. The receptor set was obtained from a human donor with ulcerative colitis or Crohn's disease, or a healthy co-twin of an affected twin (not recorded which). Each CDR3 is given with its conserved first and last residue.

TRBJ2-1 TRBV7-9 CASSPEGAAYNEQFF
TRBJ1-5 TRBV6-2/TRBV6-3 CASSSDILGNQPQHF
TRBJ2-6 TRBV4-3 CASSQDRGFGANVLTF
TRBJ1-2 TRBV7-3 CASSFTGLSPTF
TRBJ2-5 TRBV19 CASSRAQDPQETQYF
TRBJ1-1 TRBV5-1 CASSHGQVKSTEAFF
TRBJ1-2 TRBV12-3/TRBV12-4 CASRQTGSNYGYTF
TRBJ2-3 TRBV5-1 CASTRQGSGTDTQYF
TRBJ2-2 TRBV6-4 CASSDFGTGEAGELFF
TRBJ1-6 TRBV7-2 CASSLESNSPLHF
TRBJ2-1 TRBV20-1 CSTRPSGQGYNEQFF
TRBJ1-2 TRBV5-1 CASTFGGGGSPNYGYTF
TRBJ2-7 TRBV5-1 CASSPTPGQGFYEQYF
TRBJ1-1 TRBV6-2/TRBV6-3 CASSYEPTLGNTEAFF
TRBJ2-3 TRBV9 CASSATGAGADTQYF
TRBJ2-5 TRBV19 CASTPPGQGWETQYF
TRBJ2-1 TRBV5-6 CASSSGTGLNEQFF
TRBJ1-1 TRBV18 CASSYQGVGTEAFF
TRBJ2-1 TRBV6-1 CASSPGQGQNKQFF
TRBJ2-3 TRBV12-3/TRBV12-4 CASRPRPRTRGDTQYF
TRBJ2-5 TRBV5-6 CASSPSATQYF
TRBJ1-4 TRBV10-3 CAIGTGGTANEKLFF
TRBJ1-6 TRBV6-6 CASSLGQNGSPLHF
TRBJ1-2 TRBV7-2 CASSPRGGSGYTF
TRBJ1-4 TRBV5-1 CASSLAGANEKLFF
TRBJ2-3 TRBV20-1 CSAVAGGGTDTQYF
TRBJ2-7 TRBV3-1 CASSQRDRDAEQYF
TRBJ1-2 TRBV7-2 CASSLQAERGYTF
TRBJ1-2 TRBV10-3 CAISGPGQGGNGYTF
TRBJ2-7 TRBV30 CAWSVGVSYEQYF
TRBJ2-7 TRBV5-1 CASFSGTAAYEQYF
TRBJ2-5 TRBV5-1 CASSLEETGGETQYF